This is a list of T cell receptor beta chains from one sample in a study of cytomegalovirus exposure and HLA in healthy donors. Produced via immunoSEQ multiplex PCR; TCRdb's table is partial and in-frame only. This sample carries about 130,000 clones, approximately 74% of them seen once, and the ten largest clones take 4.3%. Material for sequencing was PBMCs. These receptors were collected from a young man in good health and CMV-seropositive. CDR3s include the opening cysteine and the closing phenylalanine or tryptophan. The order of the fields is V gene, J gene, D gene, clone size, CDR3 protein, CDR3 DNA. The D gene is left open where the match is weak. Rows may omit the clone size; those that give it use once, few, many or a size class.

>TRBV5-1|TRBJ2-7|NA|NA
CASSLAWTERIEQYF
TGCGCCAGCAGCTTGGCATGGACAGAGCGCATCGAGCAGTACTTC
>TRBV27|TRBJ1-5|TRBD1|NA
CASSYRGSNQPQHF
TGTGCCAGCAGTTACAGGGGCAGCAATCAGCCCCAGCATTTT
>TRBV19|TRBJ2-1|TRBD2|NA
CASSQRGGNNEQFF
TGTGCCAGTAGCCAACGGGGGGGGAACAATGAGCAGTTCTTC
>TRBV30|TRBJ1-5|TRBD1|NA
CAWRVPGQRNQPQHF
TGTGCCTGGAGGGTCCCGGGACAGCGTAATCAGCCCCAGCATTTT
>TRBV9|TRBJ2-3|NA|NA
CASSRGGFSTDTQYF
TGTGCCAGCTCTAGGGGGGGTTTCTCCACAGATACGCAGTATTTT
>TRBV5-1|TRBJ2-5|NA|NA
CASSLAGVGETQYF
TGCGCCAGCAGCTTGGCGGGGGTCGGGGAGACCCAGTACTTC
>TRBV19|TRBJ2-7|NA|NA
CASRGHLYEQYF
TGTGCCAGCCGGGGACACTTATACGAGCAGTACTTC
>TRBV5-1|TRBJ1-1|TRBD1|once
CASRISGGTLNTEAFF
TGCGCCAGCAGAATTTCAGGGGGCACCTTGAACACTGAAGCTTTCTTT
>TRBV7-6|TRBJ1-5|NA|NA
CASSPRTGIGPQHF
TGTGCCAGCAGCCCTCGAACGGGGATAGGGCCCCAGCATTTT
>TRBV19|TRBJ1-5|NA|few
CASTTGKGGQPQHF
TGTGCCAGTACCACGGGTAAGGGCGGGCAGCCCCAGCATTTT
>TRBV19|TRBJ2-1|TRBD2|NA
CASRGLAGGMEQFF
TGTGCCAGTAGAGGACTAGCGGGGGGGATGGAGCAGTTCTTC
>TRBV18|TRBJ2-7|NA|NA
CASSPAGARNEQYF
TGTGCCAGCTCACCAGCAGGGGCGCGTAACGAGCAGTACTTC
>TRBV10-1|TRBJ1-1|NA|NA
CASSSRKQNTEAFF
TGCGCCAGCAGTTCCCGTAAACAGAACACTGAAGCTTTCTTT
>TRBV28|TRBJ1-2|TRBD1|NA
CASSLGGQNYGYTF
TGTGCCAGCAGTTTAGGGGGACAGAACTATGGCTACACCTTC
>TRBV6-6|TRBJ2-7|NA|NA
CASSSVDSYEQYF
TGTGCCAGCAGTTCAGTGGACTCCTACGAGCAGTACTTC
>TRBV7-2|TRBJ1-1|TRBD1|NA
CASSLTGTYTEAFF
TGTGCCAGCAGCTTGACAGGGACGTACACTGAAGCTTTCTTT
>TRBV5-1|TRBJ2-5|TRBD2|NA
CASSLGLAGDTIFQETQYF
TGCGCCAGCAGCTTGGGTTTAGCGGGGGATACTATTTTTCAAGAGACCCAGTACTTC
>TRBV9|TRBJ1-6|TRBD1|NA
CASSVSLGQENYNSPLHF
TGTGCCAGCAGCGTGTCTTTGGGACAGGAGAACTATAATTCACCCCTCCACTTT
>TRBV28|TRBJ2-5|TRBD2|NA
CASIRRGGGETQYF
TGTGCCAGCATCCGTCGCGGGGGAGGGGAGACCCAGTACTTC
>TRBV29-1|TRBJ2-1|TRBD1|NA
CSPNRGINEQFF
TGCAGCCCCAACAGGGGGATAAATGAGCAGTTCTTC
>TRBV6-6|TRBJ2-7|NA|NA
CASSVQGGEQYF
TGTGCCAGCAGTGTACAGGGTGGCGAGCAGTACTTC
>TRBV28|TRBJ2-1|NA|NA
CASSSPGRQRSYNEQFF
TGTGCCAGCAGTTCCCCCGGCCGACAGCGTTCCTACAATGAGCAGTTCTTC
>TRBV4-1|TRBJ2-2|TRBD2|NA
CASSPRSGGGSGELFF
TGCGCCAGCAGCCCCAGGTCGGGGGGGGGCTCCGGGGAGCTGTTTTTT
>TRBV9|TRBJ1-4|NA|NA
CASSVVGGREKLFF
TGTGCCAGCAGCGTCGTTGGGGGCCGGGAAAAACTGTTTTTT
>TRBV15|TRBJ1-5|NA|NA
CATSRGLAVSQPQHF
TGTGCCACCAGCAGAGGGTTGGCAGTATCCCAGCCCCAGCATTTT
>TRBV19|TRBJ2-3|NA|NA
CASRKRGGVATDTQYF
TGTGCCAGTAGAAAGAGAGGAGGGGTCGCGACAGATACGCAGTATTTT
>TRBV27|TRBJ1-2|NA|NA
CASSLPGGGYTF
TGTGCCAGCAGTTTACCGGGGGGAGGCTACACCTTC
>TRBV10-3|TRBJ1-4|TRBD1|NA
CAISDGTANEKLFF
TGTGCCATCAGTGATGGGACAGCTAATGAAAAACTGTTTTTT
>TRBV10-1|TRBJ2-1|NA|NA
CASRISSGNEQFF
TGCGCCAGCAGGATTTCTAGTGGGAATGAGCAGTTCTTC
>TRBV9|TRBJ2-1|TRBD2|NA
CASSVLAGVVNEQFF
TGTGCCAGCAGCGTCCTAGCGGGAGTAGTTAATGAGCAGTTCTTC
>TRBV12-5|TRBJ1-1|TRBD1|NA
CASGLNLQGFTEAFF
TGTGCTAGTGGTTTGAATTTACAGGGGTTCACTGAAGCTTTCTTT
>TRBV21-1|TRBJ2-7|NA|NA
CASSKGTSGSLYEQYF
TGTGCCAGCAGCAAAGGGACTAGCGGGAGCCTCTACGAGCAGTACTTC
>TRBV25-1|TRBJ2-5|NA|NA
CASSGEAQYF
TGTGCCAGCAGTGGAGAAGCCCAGTACTTC
>TRBV18|TRBJ2-3|NA|NA
CASSLNGDTDTQYF
TGTGCCAGCTCACTCAACGGGGACACAGATACGCAGTATTTT
>TRBV7-9|TRBJ1-1|TRBD1|NA
CASSFGQVNTEAFF
TGTGCCAGCAGCTTTGGACAGGTGAACACTGAAGCTTTCTTT
>TRBV28|TRBJ1-5|NA|NA
CASSLGLQINQPQHF
TGTGCCAGCAGTTTGGGTTTACAGATCAATCAGCCCCAGCATTTT
>TRBV9|TRBJ1-3|NA|NA
CASSDRGGGNTIYF
TGTGCCAGCAGCGATAGGGGCGGTGGAAACACCATATATTTT
>TRBV10-1|TRBJ1-2|NA|NA
CASSDLDSGAGYTF
TGCGCCAGCAGTGACCTGGACAGCGGTGCTGGCTACACCTTC
>TRBV5-8|TRBJ1-1|NA|few
CASMWDMNTEAFF
TGTGCCAGCATGTGGGACATGAACACTGAAGCTTTCTTT
>TRBV11-2|TRBJ2-1|TRBD2|NA
CASSLVERGSSYNEQFF
TGTGCCAGCAGCTTAGTAGAGCGGGGGAGCTCCTACAATGAGCAGTTCTTC
>TRBV7-3|TRBJ2-6|TRBD1|NA
CASSLDRAGANVLTF
TGTGCCAGCAGTTTGGACAGGGCTGGGGCCAACGTCCTGACTTTC
>TRBV5-6|TRBJ2-7|NA|NA
CASSFQQGYEQYF
TGTGCCAGCAGCTTCCAACAGGGTTACGAGCAGTACTTC
>TRBV11-2|TRBJ2-7|TRBD2|NA
CASAASGGLARYEQYF
TGTGCCAGCGCGGCTAGCGGGGGCCTCGCTCGGTACGAGCAGTACTTC
>TRBV7-2|TRBJ2-2|NA|once
CASSLAWGGRMGQAELFF
TGTGCCAGCAGCTTAGCATGGGGGGGAAGGATGGGACAGGCCGAGCTGTTTTTT